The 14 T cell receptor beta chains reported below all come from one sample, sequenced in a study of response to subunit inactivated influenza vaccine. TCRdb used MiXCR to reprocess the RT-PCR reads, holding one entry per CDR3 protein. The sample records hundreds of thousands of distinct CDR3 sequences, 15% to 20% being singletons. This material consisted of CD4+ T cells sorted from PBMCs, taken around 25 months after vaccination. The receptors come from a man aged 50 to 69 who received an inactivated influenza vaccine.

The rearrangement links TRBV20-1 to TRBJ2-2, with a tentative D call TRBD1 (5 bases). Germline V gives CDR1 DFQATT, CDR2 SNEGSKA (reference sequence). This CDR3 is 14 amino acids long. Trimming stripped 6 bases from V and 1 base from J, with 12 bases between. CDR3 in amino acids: CSAAGALNTGELFF. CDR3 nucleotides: TGCAGTGCCGCTGGGGCCTTGAACACCGGGGAGCTGTTTTTT.

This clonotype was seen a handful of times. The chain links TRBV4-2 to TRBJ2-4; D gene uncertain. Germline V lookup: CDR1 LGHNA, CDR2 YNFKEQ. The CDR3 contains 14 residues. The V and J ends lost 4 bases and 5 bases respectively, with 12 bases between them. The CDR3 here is CASSRVAVENIQYF. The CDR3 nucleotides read TGTGCCAGCAGCCGGGTTGCGGTCGAAAACATTCAGTACTTC.

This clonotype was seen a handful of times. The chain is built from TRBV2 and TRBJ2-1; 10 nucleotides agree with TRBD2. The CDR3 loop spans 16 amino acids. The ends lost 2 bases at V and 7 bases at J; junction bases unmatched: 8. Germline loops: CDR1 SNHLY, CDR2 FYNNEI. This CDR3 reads CASSETWTSGRNEQFF. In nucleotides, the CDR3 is TGTGCCAGCAGTGAAACGTGGACTAGCGGACGGAATGAGCAGTTCTTC.

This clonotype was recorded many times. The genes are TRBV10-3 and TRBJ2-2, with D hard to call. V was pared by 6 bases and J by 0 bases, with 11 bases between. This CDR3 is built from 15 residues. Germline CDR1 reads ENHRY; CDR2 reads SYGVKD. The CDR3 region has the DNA TGTGCCATCAGAGGAGAGGTCGCGAACACCGGGGAGCTGTTTTTT. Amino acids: CAIRGEVANTGELFF.

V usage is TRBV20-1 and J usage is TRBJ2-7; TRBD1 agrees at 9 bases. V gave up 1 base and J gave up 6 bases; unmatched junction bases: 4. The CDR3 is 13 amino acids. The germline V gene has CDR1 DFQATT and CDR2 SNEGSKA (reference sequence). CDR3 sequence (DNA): TGCAGTGCTAGAGGGGACAGGGCCTCCGAGCAGTACTTC. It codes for CSARGDRASEQYF.

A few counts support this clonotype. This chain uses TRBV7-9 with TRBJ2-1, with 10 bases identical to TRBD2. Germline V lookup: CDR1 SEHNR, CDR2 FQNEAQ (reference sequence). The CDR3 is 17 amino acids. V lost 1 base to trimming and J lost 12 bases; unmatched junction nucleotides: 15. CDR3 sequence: CASSLDRRTSGTSVQFF. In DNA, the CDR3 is TGTGCCAGCAGCTTAGACAGGCGGACTAGCGGTACCTCCGTGCAGTTCTTC.

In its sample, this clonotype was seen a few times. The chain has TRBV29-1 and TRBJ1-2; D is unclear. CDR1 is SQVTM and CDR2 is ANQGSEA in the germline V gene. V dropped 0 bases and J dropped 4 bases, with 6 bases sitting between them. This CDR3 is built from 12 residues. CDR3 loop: CSVEDRRYGYTF. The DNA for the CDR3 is TGCAGCGTTGAAGATCGTCGCTATGGCTACACCTTC. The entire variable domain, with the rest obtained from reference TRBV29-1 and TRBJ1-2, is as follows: SAVISQKPSRDICQRGTSLTIQCQVDSQVTMMFWYRQQPGQSLTLIATANQGSEATYESGFVIDKFPISRPNLTFSTLTVSNMSPEDSSIYLCSVEDRRYGYTFGSGTRLTVV.

CDR3 in amino acids: CSASALGSGAGTDTQYF. The CDR3, as DNA: TGCAGTGCTAGTGCCCTGGGTAGCGGGGCTGGCACAGATACGCAGTATTTT. V gene TRBV20-1 combines with J gene TRBJ2-3, with 8 bases that match TRBD2. The trim removed 3 bases at V and 1 base at J, leaving 12 bases unmatched. Germline V CDR1 and CDR2: DFQATT, SNEGSKA (reference sequence). This CDR3 has 17 amino acids.

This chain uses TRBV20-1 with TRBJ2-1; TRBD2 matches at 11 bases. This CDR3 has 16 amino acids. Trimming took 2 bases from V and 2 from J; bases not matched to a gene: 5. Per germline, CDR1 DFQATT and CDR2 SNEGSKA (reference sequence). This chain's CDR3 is CSARNSGGATYNEQFF. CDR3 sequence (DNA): TGCAGTGCTAGAAATAGCGGGGGGGCTACCTACAATGAGCAGTTCTTC.

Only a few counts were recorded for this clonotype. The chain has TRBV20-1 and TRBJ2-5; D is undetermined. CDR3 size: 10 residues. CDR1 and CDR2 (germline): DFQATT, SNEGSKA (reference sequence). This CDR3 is CSLDVGTQYF. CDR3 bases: TGCAGCTTAGATGTCGGGACCCAGTACTTC.

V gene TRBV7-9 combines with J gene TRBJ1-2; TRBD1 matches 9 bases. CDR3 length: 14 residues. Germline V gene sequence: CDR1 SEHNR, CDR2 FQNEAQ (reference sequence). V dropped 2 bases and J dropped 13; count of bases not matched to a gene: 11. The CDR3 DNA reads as TGTGCCAGCAGCTTATATCCGGGACAGGGTGACGGCACCTTC. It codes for CASSLYPGQGDGTF.

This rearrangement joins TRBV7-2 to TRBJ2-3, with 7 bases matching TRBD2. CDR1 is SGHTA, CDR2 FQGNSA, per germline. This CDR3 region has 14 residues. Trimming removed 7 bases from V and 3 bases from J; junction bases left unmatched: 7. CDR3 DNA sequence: TGTGCCAGCAACCATAGGACTAGGACAGATACGCAGTATTTT. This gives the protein CASNHRTRTDTQYF.

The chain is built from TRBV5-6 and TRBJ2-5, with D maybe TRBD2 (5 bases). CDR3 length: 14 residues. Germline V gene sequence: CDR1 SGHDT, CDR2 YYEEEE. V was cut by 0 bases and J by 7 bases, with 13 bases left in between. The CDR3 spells CASSLVETRGTQYF. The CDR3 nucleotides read TGTGCCAGCAGCTTGGTGGAGACTCGGGGGACCCAGTACTTC.

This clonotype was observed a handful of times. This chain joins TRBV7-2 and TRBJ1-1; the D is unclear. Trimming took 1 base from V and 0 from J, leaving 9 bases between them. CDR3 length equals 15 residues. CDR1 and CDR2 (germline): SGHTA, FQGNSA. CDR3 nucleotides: TGTGCCAGCAGCTTAGTCCTCGGGGTGAACACTGAAGCTTTCTTT. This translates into CASSLVLGVNTEAFF.